The 10 T cell receptor beta chains below all came from one sample that was sequenced in a study of cytomegalovirus exposure and HLA in healthy donors. PCR involved 60 Vbeta and 13 Jbeta primers. Produced via immunoSEQ multiplex PCR; TCRdb's table is partial and in-frame only. Of 100,000 to 150,000 clones listed, roughly 78% are singletons. The sequencing sample was made of PBMCs. The receptor source for this set is a man aged 30 to 39 in good health and CMV-seropositive.

The chain has TRBV19 and TRBJ1-5, with TRBD1 as a possible D gene (6 bases). The CDR3 is made up of 14 amino acids. Trimming took off 7 bases at V and 9 bases at J, with 19 bases between the two ends. CDR1 LNHDA and CDR2 SQIVND come from the germline V gene (reference sequence). CDR3 nucleotides: TGTGCCAGTACCCGAGGACAGTCCACCCCGCCCCAGCATTTT. This gives the protein CASTRGQSTPPQHF.

The chain couples TRBV4-1 to TRBJ1-1; the D is unclear. V was trimmed by 1 base and J by 0 bases, leaving 6 bases between them. This CDR3 region has 14 residues. Germline V lookup: CDR1 MGHRA, CDR2 YSYEKL. The CDR3 region has the DNA TGCGCCAGCAGCCAAGGTTCAGTGAACACTGAAGCTTTCTTT. Its translation: CASSQGSVNTEAFF.

The chain couples TRBV28 to TRBJ1-2; the D gene is possibly TRBD1 (6 bases). This CDR3 comprises 16 residues. CDR1 and CDR2 (germline): MDHEN, SYDVKM. V lost 1 base, J lost 4 bases, and 16 bases lay in between. CDR3 bases: TGTGCCAGCAGTTTATTGAGGGGGACCGCAACCTATGGCTACACCTTC. Protein: CASSLLRGTATYGYTF.

The genes are TRBV23-1 and TRBJ1-2; D call uncertain. TRBV23-1 is known as an ORF, though its function is uncertain. The CDR3 is 20 residues long. V was trimmed by 0 bases and J by 0 bases, leaving 23 bases between them. The CDR3 is CASSQSTVKCPATSNYGYTF. The CDR3 nucleotides are TGCGCCAGCAGTCAATCGACTGTAAAATGCCCTGCTACTTCTAACTATGGCTACACCTTC.

The chain joins TRBV19 to TRBJ1-5; 8 bases are a match to TRBD1. The ends lost 3 bases at V and 6 bases at J; junction bases unmatched: 7. Germline V gene data show CDR1 as LNHDA and CDR2 as SQIVND (reference sequence). The CDR3 spans 15 residues. CDR3 loop: CASSIGQGSLQPQHF. As DNA, the CDR3 is TGTGCCAGTAGTATCGGACAGGGATCACTTCAGCCCCAGCATTTT.

CDR3 DNA sequence: TGTGCCAGCGGGAAGGCAGGGTCAAATCAGCCCCAGCATTTT. Translating gives CASGKAGSNQPQHF. The J gene is TRBJ1-5, the V gene TRBV2, with D perhaps matching TRBD1 (5 bases). The CDR3 consists of 14 residues. The germline CDR1 and CDR2 sequences are SNHLY and FYNNEI. Trimming stripped 8 bases from V and 4 bases from J, with 15 bases between.

The rearrangement uses TRBV14 and TRBJ1-2; tentative D call: TRBD1 (6 bases). V was trimmed by 3 bases and J by 2 bases, leaving 13 bases between them. The CDR3 is 15 amino acids. Per germline, CDR1 SGHDN and CDR2 FVKESK. The CDR3 DNA reads as TGTGCCAGCAGCCAGGATATCGGACAGAACTATGGCTACACCTTC. This gives the protein CASSQDIGQNYGYTF.

This clone appeared a single time. The chain employs TRBV2 and TRBJ2-4, with TRBD1 identical over 7 bases. Trimming took 3 bases from V and 0 from J; bases not matched to a gene: 11. The CDR3 runs 18 residues. The germline V gene has CDR1 SNHLY and CDR2 FYNNEI. The CDR3 DNA sequence: TGTGCCAGCAGTGATAGGACAGGATCCGGGCTAGCCAAAAACATTCAGTACTTC. Amino acid sequence: CASSDRTGSGLAKNIQYF.

This clone was counted a single time. The chain recombines TRBV19 with TRBJ1-1; possible D gene TRBD1, 5 bases. This CDR3 region has 15 residues. Germline lookup yields CDR1 LNHDA and CDR2 SQIVND (reference sequence). Trimming cost V 5 bases and J 3 bases, with 16 bases left between them. CDR3 protein: CASSPIGAGDTEAFF. CDR3 bases: TGTGCCAGTAGTCCCATAGGGGCTGGGGACACTGAAGCTTTCTTT.

This clone has more than one count but fewer than ten. The chain couples TRBV11-3 to TRBJ1-1; maybe TRBD1 (5 bases). The germline gives CDR1 SGHNT, CDR2 YENEEA. This CDR3 is 13 amino acids long. The V gene lost 0 bases and the J gene lost 4 bases, with 6 bases spanning the gap. CDR3 nucleotides: TGTGCCAGCAGCTTAGAGGGGGGCACTGAAGCTTTCTTT. Amino acid sequence: CASSLEGGTEAFF.